This T cell receptor (beta chain) was sequenced in a study of blood T cell repertoires in COVID-19. Sequencing used immunoSEQ multiplex PCR; TCRdb keeps in-frame clones, though not all of them. The data show 350,000 to 400,000 clones, approximately 90% seen once. The sequence came from a woman aged 40 to 50 who had been exposed to COVID-19. Sequences were obtained from PBMCs or T cells enriched from blood (not recorded which).

CDR3 nucleotides: TGTGCCAGCAGCCAAGCAGCGAGAAAAGGGGTTCGGGCTTTCTTT. It specifies CASSQAARKGVRAFF. The J gene is TRBJ1-1, the V gene TRBV3-1 (or the pseudogene TRBV3-2); weak D call: TRBD1 (5 bases). The CDR3 sequence is 15 residues long. Trimming cost V 1 base and J 11 bases, with 20 bases left between them. CDR1 is LGHDT and CDR2 is YNNKEL in the germline V gene (reference sequence).